These T cell receptor beta chains were read from a single sample in a study of shared clonotypes between healthy human individuals. TCRdb keeps only in-frame clones here, not all; method: immunoSEQ multiplex PCR. This sample has hundreds of thousands of clones, with 97% found just once. Sequencing input: naive CD4+ T cells sorted from blood. All receptors come from a woman aged 25 to 39 in good health. Both conserved end residues are part of each CDR3. The D gene is left open where the match is weak. Some rows have no size entry. The others give once, few or many, or a class for an expanded clone.

TRBJ1-3 | TRBV11-2 | . | . | CASSLMRGNTIYF | TGTGCCAGCAGCTTAATGCGGGGAAACACCATATATTTT
TRBJ2-3 | TRBV20-1 | . | . | CSVAADTQYF | TGCAGTGTGGCGGCAGATACGCAGTATTTT
TRBJ1-1 | TRBV27 | . | . | CASTRTSANTEAFF | TGTGCCAGCACCAGGACCTCCGCAAACACTGAAGCTTTCTTT
TRBJ2-4 | TRBV5-1 | . | . | CASSNEGYRGYQYF | TGCGCCAGCAGCAACGAAGGATACCGCGGGTATCAGTACTTC
TRBJ2-7 | TRBV7-6 | TRBD2 | . | CASSLAYAGGPTSPYEQYF | TGTGCCAGCAGCTTAGCTTACGCGGGAGGACCTACCTCTCCCTACGAGCAGTACTTC
TRBJ2-5 | TRBV29-1 | . | . | CSAAGKTQYF | TGCAGCGCTGCGGGGAAGACCCAGTACTTC
TRBJ2-7 | TRBV10-3 | TRBD2 | . | CAIRSPGLDYEQYF | TGTGCCATCAGGAGCCCGGGACTAGATTACGAGCAGTACTTC
TRBJ2-2 | TRBV28 | . | . | CATRETSGANTGELFF | TGTGCCACCAGGGAGACCTCGGGAGCGAACACCGGGGAGCTGTTTTTT
TRBJ2-2 | TRBV7-9 | TRBD1 | once | CASGKTGSGRYTGELFF | TGTGCCAGCGGCAAGACAGGGTCCGGGCGATACACCGGGGAGCTGTTTTTT
TRBJ2-2 | TRBV11-2 | . | . | CASPNTGNTGELFF | TGTGCCAGCCCTAACACAGGGAACACCGGGGAGCTGTTTTTT
TRBJ1-2 | TRBV6-5 | . | . | CASSYGHSNYGYTF | TGTGCCAGCAGTTATGGACACTCAAACTATGGCTACACCTTC
TRBJ2-7 | TRBV28 | TRBD1 | . | CASNPPTGVYEQYF | TGTGCCAGCAACCCGCCGACAGGGGTCTACGAGCAGTACTTC
TRBJ1-4 | TRBV2 | . | . | CASSEVRITNEKLFF | TGTGCCAGCAGTGAAGTGCGGATTACTAATGAAAAACTGTTTTTT
TRBJ2-3 | TRBV9 | TRBD1 | . | CASSGGQVPDTQYF | TGTGCCAGCAGCGGCGGACAGGTACCAGATACGCAGTATTTT
TRBJ1-2 | TRBV12-5 | . | . | CASGLSEGIGYTF | TGTGCTAGTGGCCTTTCAGAGGGAATTGGCTACACCTTC
TRBJ2-7 | TRBV19 | TRBD2 | . | CASSFGTSGTEQYF | TGTGCCAGTAGTTTCGGGACTAGCGGGACCGAGCAGTACTTC
TRBJ1-2 | TRBV7-2 | . | . | CASSPGHNYGYTF | TGTGCCAGCAGCCCAGGGCATAACTATGGCTACACCTTC
TRBJ1-1 | TRBV28 | . | . | CASSLAQAPTEAFF | TGTGCCAGCAGTTTAGCACAGGCACCCACTGAAGCTTTCTTT
TRBJ1-5 | TRBV21-1 | . | . | CASRLTRNQPQHF | TGTGCCAGCAGACTCACCCGTAATCAGCCCCAGCATTTT
TRBJ2-7 | TRBV11-2 | TRBD1 | . | CASRKTGTGASYEQYF | TGTGCCAGCAGGAAAACCGGGACAGGGGCTTCCTACGAGCAGTACTTC
TRBJ1-1 | TRBV30 | . | . | CAWRIEENTEAFF | TGTGCCTGGCGGATCGAGGAGAACACTGAAGCTTTCTTT
TRBJ1-5 | TRBV19 | . | . | CASSLKPGGHNQPQHF | TGTGCCAGTAGTTTGAAACCGGGGGGTCACAATCAGCCCCAGCATTTT
TRBJ2-2 | TRBV19 | TRBD2 | . | CASSNWDGLAGDTGELFF | TGTGCCAGTAGTAACTGGGATGGGCTAGCGGGAGACACCGGGGAGCTGTTTTTT
TRBJ2-5 | TRBV4-2 | TRBD2 | . | CASSQEGASGSLETQYF | TGTGCCAGCAGCCAAGAAGGGGCTAGCGGGAGTTTGGAGACCCAGTACTTC
TRBJ2-3 | TRBV11-3 | TRBD2 | . | CASSLGLAGGTDTQYF | TGTGCCAGCAGCCTTGGACTAGCGGGAGGTACGGATACGCAGTATTTT
TRBJ2-3 | TRBV7-9 | . | . | CASSLGGVTTDTQYF | TGTGCCAGCAGCCTGGGTGGGGTTACCACAGATACGCAGTATTTT
TRBJ2-1 | TRBV7-8 | TRBD2 | . | CASLSGAGAVYNEQFF | TGTGCCAGCTTGAGTGGTGCGGGAGCGGTATACAATGAGCAGTTCTTC
TRBJ2-7 | TRBV7-9 | . | . | CASSTPGNEQYF | TGTGCCAGCAGCACCCCAGGGAACGAGCAGTACTTC
TRBJ2-1 | TRBV5-1 | TRBD1 | . | CASRQPGQGYNEQFF | TGCGCCAGCAGACAACCGGGACAGGGGTACAATGAGCAGTTCTTC
TRBJ2-3 | TRBV5-6 | . | . | CASSLYRVGADTQYF | TGTGCCAGCAGCTTGTACAGGGTAGGGGCAGATACGCAGTATTTT
TRBJ1-6 | TRBV5-1 | . | . | CASSLGGSGVDSPLHF | TGCGCCAGCAGCTTGGGTGGGTCGGGGGTGGATTCACCCCTCCACTTT